This TCR beta chain was documented in a study of cytomegalovirus exposure and HLA in healthy donors. Overall study findings and caveats: Some highly shared sequence variants likely arose as a pipeline artifact.

Germline CDR1 reads LGHNA; CDR2 reads YNFKEQ. Germline trimming cut 2 bases from V and 7 bases from J; bases unmatched to any gene: 5. The CDR3 extends over 15 amino acids. PCR used 60 Vbeta primers and 13 Jbeta primers. Method: immunoSEQ multiplex PCR; TCRdb's copy keeps in-frame clones and lacks some. The repertoire holds approximately 160,000 clones, with approximately 80% as singletons. In the case of this clone: Antigen unknown.

This TCR was recovered from a man aged 18 to 30 in good health and CMV-seropositive. The V gene is TRBV4-2, the J gene TRBJ1-6, with 7 nucleotides matching TRBD1. The specimen sequenced was PBMCs. CDR3 DNA: TGTGCCAGCAGCCAATTCGACAGGGAAAATTCACCCCTCCACTTT. Its protein is CASSQFDRENSPLHF.